Reported below is one T cell receptor (beta chain). This CDR3 region has 14 residues. Deletions cut 5 bases from V and 0 bases from J, with 10 bases between. Per the germline V gene, CDR1 is SGHTA and CDR2 is FQGNSA. In the original workflow: Amplification of reference gene primers provided the estimated nucleated cell counts. Only in-frame clones appear in the TCRdb table, and some are missing; sequencing was by immunoSEQ multiplex PCR. V, J and clone size derive from that table, while D and trimming were established from the DNA sequence. In the table there are roughly 390,000 clones, 70% to 90% of which are singletons. The source of the sample is a study of blood T cell repertoires in COVID-19.

The clonotype was recovered from a woman aged 30 to 39 with COVID-19, enrolled during active disease. The material sequenced was peripheral blood. J is TRBJ1-1 and V is TRBV7-2; no firm D call. The CDR3 spells CASSPQVMNTEAFF. The CDR3 DNA reads TGTGCCAGCAGCCCGCAGGTCATGAACACTGAAGCTTTCTTT.